Given below is one TCR beta chain in context. Its antigen is not known. The data derive from a study of T-cell reconstitution after alpha-beta-depleted transplantation in children. Study-wide findings and caveats: Surviving recipient cells, namely T cells and thymic progenitors, were the source of high day-60 TCRbeta diversity in some patients.

Trimming cost V 2 bases and J 3 bases; bases outside gene matches: 7. The CDR3 totals 16 residues. Germline V gives CDR1 SGHRS, CDR2 YFSETQ. TCRbeta library preparation incorporated unique molecular identifiers. One entry per CDR3 protein results from TCRdb running MiXCR on the PCR reads. Seen here are 250,000 to 400,000 distinct CDR3 sequences, approximately 23% observed once, and the top ten hold over 9.5%. The receptor's source is a male patient between 10 and 17 years old who had a stem cell transplant for acute lymphoblastic leukemia, so the T cells may come from the graft donor. The sequencing used PBMCs, mostly from graft donor cells, collected 180 days after TCRalphabeta/CD19-depleted stem cell transplant. The V and J genes are TRBV5-1 and TRBJ2-2; TRBD1 matches 7 bases. The CDR3 DNA follows: TGCGCCAGCAGCTTAAACAGGGGATTTTACACCGGGGAGCTGTTTTTT. It codes for CASSLNRGFYTGELFF.